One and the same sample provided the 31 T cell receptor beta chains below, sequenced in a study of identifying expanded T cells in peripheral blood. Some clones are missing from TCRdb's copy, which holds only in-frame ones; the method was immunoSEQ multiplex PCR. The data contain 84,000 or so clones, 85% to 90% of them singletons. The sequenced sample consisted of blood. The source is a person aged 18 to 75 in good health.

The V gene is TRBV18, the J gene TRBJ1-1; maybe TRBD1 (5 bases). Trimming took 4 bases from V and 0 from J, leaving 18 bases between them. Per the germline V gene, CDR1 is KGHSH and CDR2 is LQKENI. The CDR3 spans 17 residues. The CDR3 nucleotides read TGTGCCAGCTCACTCCTCTTTGACAGCCCCATGAACACTGAAGCTTTCTTT. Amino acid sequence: CASSLLFDSPMNTEAFF.

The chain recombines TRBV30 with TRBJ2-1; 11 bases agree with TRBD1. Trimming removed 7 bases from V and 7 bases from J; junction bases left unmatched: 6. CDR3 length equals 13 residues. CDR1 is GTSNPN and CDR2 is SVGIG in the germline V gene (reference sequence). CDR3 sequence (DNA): TGTGCCTTAACGGGACAGGGGGTAAATGAGCAGTTCTTC. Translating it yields CALTGQGVNEQFF.

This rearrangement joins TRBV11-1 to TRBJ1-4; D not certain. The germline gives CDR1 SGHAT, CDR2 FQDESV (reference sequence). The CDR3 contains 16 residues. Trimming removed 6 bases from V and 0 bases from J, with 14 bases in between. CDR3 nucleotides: TGTGCCAGCAGGCGGGTGATCGGAACAACTAATGAAAAACTGTTTTTT. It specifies CASRRVIGTTNEKLFF.

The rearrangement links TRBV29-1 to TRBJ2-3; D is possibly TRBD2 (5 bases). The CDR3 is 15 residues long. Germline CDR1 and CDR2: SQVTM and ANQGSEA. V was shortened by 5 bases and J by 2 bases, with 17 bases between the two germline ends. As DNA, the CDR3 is TGCAGCGTTCGAAAGATGAGGGAACACACAGATACGCAGTATTTT. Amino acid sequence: CSVRKMREHTDTQYF.

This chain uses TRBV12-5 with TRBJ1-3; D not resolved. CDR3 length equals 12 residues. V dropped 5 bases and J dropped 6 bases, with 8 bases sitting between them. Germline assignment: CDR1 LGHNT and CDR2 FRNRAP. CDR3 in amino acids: CASGPRENTIYF. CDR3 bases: TGTGCTAGTGGTCCTCGGGAAAACACCATATATTTT.

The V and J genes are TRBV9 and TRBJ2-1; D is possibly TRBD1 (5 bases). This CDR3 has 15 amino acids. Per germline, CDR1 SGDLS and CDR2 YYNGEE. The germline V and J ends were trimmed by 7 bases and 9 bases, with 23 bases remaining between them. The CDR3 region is CASRPAGNVGSEQFF. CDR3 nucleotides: TGTGCCAGCCGGCCAGCAGGGAACGTGGGTAGTGAGCAGTTCTTC.

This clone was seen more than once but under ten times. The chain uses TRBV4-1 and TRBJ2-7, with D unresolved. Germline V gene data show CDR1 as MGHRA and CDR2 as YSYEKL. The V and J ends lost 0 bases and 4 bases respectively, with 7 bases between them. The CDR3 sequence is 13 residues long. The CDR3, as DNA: TGCGCCAGCAGCCAAGATCCCAATTACGAGCAGTACTTC. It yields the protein CASSQDPNYEQYF.

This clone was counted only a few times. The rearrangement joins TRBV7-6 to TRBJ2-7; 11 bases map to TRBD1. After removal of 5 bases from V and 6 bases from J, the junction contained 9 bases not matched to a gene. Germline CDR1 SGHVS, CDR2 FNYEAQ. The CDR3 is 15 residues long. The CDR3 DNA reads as TGTGCCAGCAGCCTTCAACCGGGACAGGGGGTCGAGCAGTACTTC. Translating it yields CASSLQPGQGVEQYF.

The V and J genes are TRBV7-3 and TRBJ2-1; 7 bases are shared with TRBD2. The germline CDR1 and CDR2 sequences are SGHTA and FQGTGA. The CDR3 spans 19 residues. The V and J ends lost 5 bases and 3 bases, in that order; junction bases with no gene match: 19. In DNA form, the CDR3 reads TGTGCCAGCAGCCCGGGTCCTAGCGGTTCCCTAAAGGGCTACAATGAGCAGTTCTTC. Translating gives CASSPGPSGSLKGYNEQFF.

CDR3 sequence reads: CATSRVDTEAFF. The CDR3 region has the DNA TGTGCCACCAGCAGAGTTGACACTGAAGCTTTCTTT. The chain links TRBV15 to TRBJ1-1; no clear D. The germline V and J ends were trimmed by 1 base and 3 bases, with 3 bases remaining between them. This CDR3 is built from 12 residues. In germline, CDR1 is LNHNV, CDR2 YYDKDF (reference sequence). The full variable domain, rest sourced from reference TRBV15 and TRBJ1-1, is DAMVIQNPRYQVTQFGKPVTLSCSQTLNHNVMYWYQQKSSQAPKLLFHYYDKDFNNEADTPDNFQSRRPNTSFCFLDIRSPGLGDTAMYLCATSRVDTEAFFGQGTRLTVV.

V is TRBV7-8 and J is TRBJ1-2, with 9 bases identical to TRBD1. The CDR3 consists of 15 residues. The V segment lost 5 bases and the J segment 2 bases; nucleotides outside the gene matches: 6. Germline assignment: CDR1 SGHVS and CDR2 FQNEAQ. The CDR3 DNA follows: TGTGCCAGCAGCCTCCTAGGACAGGGGAACTATGGCTACACCTTC. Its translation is CASSLLGQGNYGYTF.

The CDR3 DNA reads as TGTGCCAGCAGTTACTCAAACACTGAAGCTTTCTTT. Its translation: CASSYSNTEAFF. The V and J genes are TRBV6-6 and TRBJ1-1, with D uncertain. This CDR3 contains 12 residues. Trimming took 0 bases from V and 2 from J, leaving 1 base between them. Germline values: CDR1 MNHNY, CDR2 SVGAGI (reference sequence).

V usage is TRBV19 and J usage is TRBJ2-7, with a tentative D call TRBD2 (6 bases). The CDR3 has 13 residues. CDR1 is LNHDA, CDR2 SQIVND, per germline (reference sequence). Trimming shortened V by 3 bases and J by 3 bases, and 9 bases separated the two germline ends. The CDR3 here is CASSIAGYYEQYF. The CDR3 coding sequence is TGTGCCAGTAGTATTGCGGGGTACTACGAGCAGTACTTC.

CDR3 sequence: CASSLSAAPNTEAFF. The CDR3 nucleotides read TGTGCCAGCAGTTTATCGGCAGCCCCGAACACTGAAGCTTTCTTT. The V call is TRBV27, the J call TRBJ1-1; D is ambiguous. Trimming took 0 bases from V and 1 from J, leaving 9 bases between them. Germline assignment: CDR1 MNHEY and CDR2 SMNVEV (reference sequence). This CDR3 contains 15 residues.

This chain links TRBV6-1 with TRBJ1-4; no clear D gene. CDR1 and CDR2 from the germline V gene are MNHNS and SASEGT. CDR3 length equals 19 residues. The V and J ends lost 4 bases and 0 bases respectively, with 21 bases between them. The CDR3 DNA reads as TGTGCCAGCAGTGCGGGGTCTAGGAAACCCCCGGCAACTAATGAAAAACTGTTTTTT. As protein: CASSAGSRKPPATNEKLFF.

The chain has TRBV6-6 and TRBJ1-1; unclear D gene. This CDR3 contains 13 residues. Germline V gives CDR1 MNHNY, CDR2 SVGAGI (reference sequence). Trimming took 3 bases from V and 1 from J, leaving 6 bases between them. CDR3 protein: CASSYWQNTEAFF. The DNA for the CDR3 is TGTGCCAGCAGTTATTGGCAGAACACTGAAGCTTTCTTT.

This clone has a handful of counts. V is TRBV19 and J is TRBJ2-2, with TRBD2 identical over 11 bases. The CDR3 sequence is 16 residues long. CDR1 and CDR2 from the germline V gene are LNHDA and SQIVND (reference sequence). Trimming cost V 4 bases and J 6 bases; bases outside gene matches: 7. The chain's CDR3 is CASSRAGGLAAGELFF. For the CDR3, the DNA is TGTGCCAGTAGTAGAGCAGGGGGACTAGCGGCCGGGGAGCTGTTTTTT.

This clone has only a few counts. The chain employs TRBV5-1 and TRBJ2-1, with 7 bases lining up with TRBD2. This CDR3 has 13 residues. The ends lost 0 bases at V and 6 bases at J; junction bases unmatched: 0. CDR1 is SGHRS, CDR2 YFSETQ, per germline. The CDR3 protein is CASSLGTSNEQFF. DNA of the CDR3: TGCGCCAGCAGCTTGGGGACTAGCAATGAGCAGTTCTTC. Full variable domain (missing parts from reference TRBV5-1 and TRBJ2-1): KAGVTQTPRYLIKTRGQQVTLSCSPISGHRSVSWYQQTPGQGLQFLFEYFSETQRNKGNFPGRFSGRQFSNSRSEMNVSTLELGDSALYLCASSLGTSNEQFFGPGTRLTVL.

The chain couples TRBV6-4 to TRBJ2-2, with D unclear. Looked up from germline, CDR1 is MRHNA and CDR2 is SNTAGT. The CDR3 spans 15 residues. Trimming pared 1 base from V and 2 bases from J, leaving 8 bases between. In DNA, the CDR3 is TGTGCCAGCAGTGACTACGGGCCTAACACCGGGGAGCTGTTTTTT. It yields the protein CASSDYGPNTGELFF.

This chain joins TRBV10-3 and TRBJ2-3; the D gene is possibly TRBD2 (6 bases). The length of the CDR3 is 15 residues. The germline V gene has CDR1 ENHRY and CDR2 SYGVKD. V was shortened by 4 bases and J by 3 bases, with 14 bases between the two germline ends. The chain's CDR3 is CAISASAGTTDTQYF. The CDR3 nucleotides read TGTGCCATCAGTGCGTCGGCGGGGACGACAGATACGCAGTATTTT.

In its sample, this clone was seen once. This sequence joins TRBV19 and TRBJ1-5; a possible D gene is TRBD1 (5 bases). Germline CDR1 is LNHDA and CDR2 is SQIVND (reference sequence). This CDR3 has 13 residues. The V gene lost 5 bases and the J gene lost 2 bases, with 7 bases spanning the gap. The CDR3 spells CASSRQRNQPQHF. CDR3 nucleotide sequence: TGTGCCAGTAGTCGACAGCGCAATCAGCCCCAGCATTTT.

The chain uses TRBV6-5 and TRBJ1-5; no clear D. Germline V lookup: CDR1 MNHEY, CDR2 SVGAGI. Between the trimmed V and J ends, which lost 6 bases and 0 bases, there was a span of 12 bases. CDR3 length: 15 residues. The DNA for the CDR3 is TGTGCCAGCAGCCCCACAGTGTATAGCAATCAGCCCCAGCATTTT. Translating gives CASSPTVYSNQPQHF.

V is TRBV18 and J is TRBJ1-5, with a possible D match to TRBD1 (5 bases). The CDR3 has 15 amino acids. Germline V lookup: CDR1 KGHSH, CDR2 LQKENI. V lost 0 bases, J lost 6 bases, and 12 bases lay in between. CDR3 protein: CASSPPGARGQPQHF. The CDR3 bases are TGTGCCAGCTCACCACCAGGGGCCCGGGGTCAGCCCCAGCATTTT.

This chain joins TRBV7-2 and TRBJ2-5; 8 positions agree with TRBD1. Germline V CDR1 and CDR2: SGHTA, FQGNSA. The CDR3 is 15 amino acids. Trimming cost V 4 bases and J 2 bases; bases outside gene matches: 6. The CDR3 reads CASSSDRGGQETQYF. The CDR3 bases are TGTGCCAGCAGCTCCGACAGGGGTGGACAAGAGACCCAGTACTTC.

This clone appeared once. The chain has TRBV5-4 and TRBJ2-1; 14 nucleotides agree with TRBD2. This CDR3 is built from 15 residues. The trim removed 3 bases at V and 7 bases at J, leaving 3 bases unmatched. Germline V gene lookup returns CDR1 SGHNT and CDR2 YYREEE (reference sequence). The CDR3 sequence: CASSSRLAGGNEQFF. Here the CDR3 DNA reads TGTGCCAGCAGCTCGCGACTAGCGGGGGGGAATGAGCAGTTCTTC.

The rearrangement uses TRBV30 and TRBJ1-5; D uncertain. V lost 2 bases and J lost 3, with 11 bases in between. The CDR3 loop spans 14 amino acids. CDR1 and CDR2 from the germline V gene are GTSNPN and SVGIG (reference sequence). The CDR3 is CAWSNRLPNQPQHF. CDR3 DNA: TGTGCCTGGAGTAATAGGCTCCCCAATCAGCCCCAGCATTTT.

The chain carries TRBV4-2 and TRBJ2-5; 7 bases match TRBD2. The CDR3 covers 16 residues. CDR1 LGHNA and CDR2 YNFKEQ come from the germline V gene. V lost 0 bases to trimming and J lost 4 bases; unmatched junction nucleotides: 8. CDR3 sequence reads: CASSQESAGVGETQYF. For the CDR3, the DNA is TGTGCCAGCAGCCAAGAAAGTGCGGGAGTGGGAGAGACCCAGTACTTC.

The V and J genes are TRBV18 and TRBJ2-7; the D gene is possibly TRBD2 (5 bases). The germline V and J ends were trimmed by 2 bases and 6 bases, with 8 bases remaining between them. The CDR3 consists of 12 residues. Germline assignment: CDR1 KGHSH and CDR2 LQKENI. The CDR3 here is CASSPEGFEQYF. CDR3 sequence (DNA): TGTGCCAGCTCACCAGAGGGATTCGAGCAGTACTTC.

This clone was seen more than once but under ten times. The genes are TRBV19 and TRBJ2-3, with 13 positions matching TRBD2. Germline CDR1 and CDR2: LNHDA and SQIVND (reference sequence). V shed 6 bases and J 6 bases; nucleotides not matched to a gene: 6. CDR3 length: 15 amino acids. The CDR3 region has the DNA TGTGCCAGTAGCCGACTAGCGGGGGGTGGCGATACGCAGTATTTT. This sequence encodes CASSRLAGGGDTQYF.

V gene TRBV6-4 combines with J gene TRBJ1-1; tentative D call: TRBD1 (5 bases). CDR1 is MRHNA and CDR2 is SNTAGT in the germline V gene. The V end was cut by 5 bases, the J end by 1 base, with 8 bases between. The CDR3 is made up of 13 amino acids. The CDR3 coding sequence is TGTGCCAGCAGTTTTGACAGGAACACTGAAGCTTTCTTT. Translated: CASSFDRNTEAFF.

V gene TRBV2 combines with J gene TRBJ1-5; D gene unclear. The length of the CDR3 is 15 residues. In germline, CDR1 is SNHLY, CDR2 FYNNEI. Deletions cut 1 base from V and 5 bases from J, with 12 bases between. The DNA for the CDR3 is TGTGCCAGCAGTGAAGAGGCACAGACTTATCAGCCCCAGCATTTT. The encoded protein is CASSEEAQTYQPQHF.